This record concerns one T cell receptor beta chain sequence. TCRdb's table, derived via immunoSEQ multiplex PCR, lists solely in-frame clones and lacks some. The sample includes about 190,000 clones, more than 70% of them seen just once. This entry comes from a study of blood T cell repertoires in COVID-19. This CDR3 contains 17 residues. Germline V gene data show CDR1 as SGHAT and CDR2 as FQNNGV. V gave up 2 bases and J gave up 8 bases; unmatched junction bases: 8. This sequence was found in a woman in her thirties or forties who had recovered from COVID-19. V and J are TRBV11-2 and TRBJ2-1, with 14 bases aligning to TRBD2. Material: peripheral blood. CDR3 DNA sequence: TGTGCCAGCAGCTTACGAGGGACTAGCGGGAGCACTTATGAGCAGTTCTTC. Amino acids: CASSLRGTSGSTYEQFF.